This T cell receptor beta chain emerged from a study of Ad26.COV2.S vaccination and SARS-CoV-2 variants. Study as a whole: The donor belonged to the COV1001 Ad26.COV2.S trial arm. The study, taken as a whole, reports: Comparable non-spike TCR breadth was observed in vaccine and placebo recipients.

Treatment reported: around 19 received Ad26.COV2.S at low or high dose, single or two shots; several received placebo; per-sample allocation not given. The samples were gathered on day 63 after the first injection of vaccine or placebo. An adult donor aged 18-55 years was enrolled in Boston. Assay: immunoSEQ multiplex PCR; the TCRdb copy retains only in-frame clones and omits some. This sample carries about 480,000 clones, around 85% of them seen once, and the ten largest clones take roughly 13%. The CDR3 contains 12 residues. V was clipped by 3 bases and J by 3 bases, with 4 bases between them. Germline-derived CDR1 and CDR2 are PRHDT and FYEKMQ (reference sequence). On this clone itself: Its antigen is not known.

The sequence was collected from a person aged 18-65 years who received the Ad26.COV2.S COVID-19 vaccine or a placebo. This sample comprised peripheral blood, obtained in a trial of Ad26.COV2.S vaccine versus placebo. This chain joins TRBV13 and TRBJ2-3; no firm D call. This CDR3 is CASSFRTDTQYF. DNA for the CDR3: TGTGCCAGCAGCTTCCGGACAGATACGCAGTATTTT.